This T cell receptor beta chain was obtained from a study of cytotoxic CD8 clonotypes in ibrutinib-treated CLL. Germline assignment: CDR1 SQVTM and CDR2 ANQGSEA. The CDR3 contains 16 residues. With 6 bases clipped from V and 2 bases from J, the junction kept 15 bases outside the gene matches. Here immunoSEQ multiplex PCR was the method, and the copy in TCRdb shows in-frame clones only, minus some. The sample lists 250,000 to 350,000 clones; 65% to 85% were seen once. This rearrangement joins TRBV29-1 to TRBJ2-7; TRBD1 agrees at 8 bases. The sample consisted of PBMCs, taken at disease progression, from a patient treated with ibrutinib. This clonotype was sampled from a human donor with chronic lymphocytic leukemia. CDR3 in amino acids: CSVRGSRTGSTYEQYF. CDR3 in DNA: TGCAGCGTGAGGGGAAGCAGGACAGGGTCCACCTACGAGCAGTACTTC.